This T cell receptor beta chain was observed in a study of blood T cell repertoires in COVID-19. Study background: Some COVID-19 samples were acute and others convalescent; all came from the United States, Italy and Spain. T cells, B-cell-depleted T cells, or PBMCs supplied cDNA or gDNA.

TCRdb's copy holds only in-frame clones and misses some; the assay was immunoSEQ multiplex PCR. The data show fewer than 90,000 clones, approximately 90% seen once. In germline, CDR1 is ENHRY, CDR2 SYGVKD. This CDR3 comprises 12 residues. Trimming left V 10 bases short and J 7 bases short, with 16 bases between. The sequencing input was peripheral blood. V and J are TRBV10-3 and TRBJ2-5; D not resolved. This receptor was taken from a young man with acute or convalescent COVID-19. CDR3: CATENSPGTQYF. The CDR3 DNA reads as TGTGCCACCGAGAACAGCCCCGGGACCCAGTACTTC.